This T cell receptor (beta chain) was recorded in a study of cytomegalovirus exposure and HLA in healthy donors. The CDR3 covers 13 residues. The germline CDR1 and CDR2 sequences are SGHTA and FQGNSA. Trimming stripped 1 base from V and 14 bases from J, with 15 bases between. Primers included in the PCR were 60 Vbeta and 13 Jbeta primers. Clones were sequenced by immunoSEQ multiplex PCR, and TCRdb holds only the in-frame ones, with some missing. This sample has around 270,000 clones, with 75% to 90% found just once. Although they were nominally healthy when sampled, donors likely had unrecorded immune exposures.

Sequencing used PBMCs. The source is a girl aged 2 to 9 in good health and CMV-seronegative. The V call is TRBV7-2, the J call TRBJ2-1, with D tentatively TRBD2 (6 bases). The DNA of the CDR3 is TGTGCCAGCAGCTTAGACTCCGGGGACTTGAAGTTCTTC. Amino acids: CASSLDSGDLKFF. The full variable domain, in which reference TRBV7-2 and TRBJ2-1 provide the parts outside the CDR3, is GAGVSQSPSNKVTEKGKDVELRCDPISGHTALYWYRQSLGQGLEFLIYFQGNSAPDKSGLPSDRFSAERTGGSVSTLTIQRTQQEDSAVYLCASSLDSGDLKFFGPGTRLTVL.